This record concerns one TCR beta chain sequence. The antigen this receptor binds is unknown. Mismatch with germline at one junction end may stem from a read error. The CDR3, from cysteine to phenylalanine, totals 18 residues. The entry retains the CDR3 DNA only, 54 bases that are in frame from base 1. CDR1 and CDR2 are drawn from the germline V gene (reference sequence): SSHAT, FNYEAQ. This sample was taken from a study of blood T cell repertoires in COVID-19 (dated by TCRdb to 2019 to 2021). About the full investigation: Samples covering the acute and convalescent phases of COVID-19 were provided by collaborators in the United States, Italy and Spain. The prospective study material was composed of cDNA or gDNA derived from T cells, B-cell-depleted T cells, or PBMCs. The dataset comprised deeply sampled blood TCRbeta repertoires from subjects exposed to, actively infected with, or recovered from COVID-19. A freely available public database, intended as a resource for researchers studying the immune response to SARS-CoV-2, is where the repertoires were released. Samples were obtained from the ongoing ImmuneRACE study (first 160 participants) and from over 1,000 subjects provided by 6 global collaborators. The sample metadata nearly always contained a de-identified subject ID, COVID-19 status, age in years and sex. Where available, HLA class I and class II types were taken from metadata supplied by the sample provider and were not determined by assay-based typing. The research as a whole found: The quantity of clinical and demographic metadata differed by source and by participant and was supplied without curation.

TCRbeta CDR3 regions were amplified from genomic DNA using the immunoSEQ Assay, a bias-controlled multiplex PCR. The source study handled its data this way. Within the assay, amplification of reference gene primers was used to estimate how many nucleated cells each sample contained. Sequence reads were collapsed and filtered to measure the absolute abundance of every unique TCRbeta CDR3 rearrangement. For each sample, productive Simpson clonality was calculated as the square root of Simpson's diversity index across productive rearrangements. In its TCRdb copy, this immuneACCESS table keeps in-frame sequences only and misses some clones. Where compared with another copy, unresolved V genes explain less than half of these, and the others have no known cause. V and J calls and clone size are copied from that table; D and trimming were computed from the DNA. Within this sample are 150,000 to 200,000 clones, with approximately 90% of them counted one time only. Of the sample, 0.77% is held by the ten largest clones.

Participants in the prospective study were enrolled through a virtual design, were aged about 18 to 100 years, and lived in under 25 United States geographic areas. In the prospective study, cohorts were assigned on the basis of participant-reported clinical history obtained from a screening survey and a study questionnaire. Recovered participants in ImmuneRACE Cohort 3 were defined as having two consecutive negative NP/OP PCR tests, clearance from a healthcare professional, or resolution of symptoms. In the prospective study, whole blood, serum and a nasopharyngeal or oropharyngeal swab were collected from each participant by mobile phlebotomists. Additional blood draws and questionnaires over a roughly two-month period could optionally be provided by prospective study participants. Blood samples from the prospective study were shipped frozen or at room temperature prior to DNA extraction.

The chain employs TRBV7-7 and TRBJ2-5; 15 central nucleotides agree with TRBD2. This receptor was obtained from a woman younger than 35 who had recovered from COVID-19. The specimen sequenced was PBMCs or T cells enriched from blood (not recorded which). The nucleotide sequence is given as TGTGCTAGCAGCTTAGGACTAGCGGGAGGGCCTCGGGGAGAGACCCAGTACTTC. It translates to CASSLGLAGGPRGETQYF.